Listed below are T cell receptor beta chains from one sample, sequenced in a study of T cells expressing NK-cell markers. TCRdb reworked the 5' RACE reads into one entry per CDR3 protein, no DNA. In total, the table holds 150,000 to 170,000 distinct CDR3 sequences. The specimen was blood T cells: a sorted CD56 or NKG2C T cell subset, CD4+ or CD8+ T cells, or bulk PBMC T cells (not recorded which). The receptor set was obtained from a woman in her 50s in good health. The CDR3 runs from the conserved cysteine through the conserved F or W. Fields, in order: J gene, V gene, CDR3 protein.

J: TRBJ2-1
V: TRBV27
CDR3: CASGQAGYNEQFF

J: TRBJ1-1
V: TRBV29-1
CDR3: CSVQSGTSTEAFF

J: TRBJ1-5
V: TRBV27
CDR3: CASSVDRSNQPQHF

J: TRBJ2-7
V: TRBV7-9
CDR3: CASSSTGGNPIQYF

J: TRBJ2-3
V: TRBV5-1
CDR3: CASSLEGGLAVHTDTQYF

J: TRBJ2-1
V: TRBV6-1
CDR3: CASSEGVGSGGNEQFF

J: TRBJ1-1
V: TRBV12-3/TRBV12-4
CDR3: CAITRTGLGTEAFF

J: TRBJ1-1
V: TRBV7-6
CDR3: CASSFELSPNTEAFF

J: TRBJ2-5
V: TRBV5-6
CDR3: CASSIMWTGEETQYF

J: TRBJ2-1
V: TRBV27
CDR3: CASTLRDGSNEQFF

J: TRBJ2-6
V: TRBV5-1
CDR3: CASSLWVPGANVLTF

J: TRBJ2-1
V: TRBV7-3
CDR3: CASSILAGGGNEQFF

J: TRBJ1-5
V: TRBV10-3
CDR3: CAISESNQPQHF

J: TRBJ2-5
V: TRBV23-1
CDR3: CASPDLQETQYF

J: TRBJ2-1
V: TRBV24-1
CDR3: CATSDTSGSYNEQFF

J: TRBJ2-1
V: TRBV2
CDR3: CASSVDAGTSYNEQFF

J: TRBJ2-1
V: TRBV27
CDR3: CASSPLSGYNEQFF

J: TRBJ1-3
V: TRBV4-1
CDR3: CASSQEWDLVGNTIYF

J: TRBJ2-3
V: TRBV24-1
CDR3: CATSDTTSGRGDTQYF

J: TRBJ2-1
V: TRBV12-3/TRBV12-4
CDR3: CASREPSYNEQFF

J: TRBJ2-7
V: TRBV29-1
CDR3: CSAILGYEQYF

J: TRBJ2-7
V: TRBV7-7
CDR3: CASSAHSGPSYEQYF

J: TRBJ2-7
V: TRBV7-9
CDR3: CASNLSGDYEQYF

J: TRBJ1-5
V: TRBV12-3/TRBV12-4
CDR3: CASRGGWRGNQPQHF

J: TRBJ2-1
V: TRBV6-1
CDR3: CASSEVGAYLNEQFF

J: TRBJ2-1
V: TRBV2
CDR3: CASSTLAHGSTGEQFF

J: TRBJ1-1
V: TRBV5-1
CDR3: CASSFTRGPGTEAFF

J: TRBJ1-2
V: TRBV24-1
CDR3: CATSDFGTGGDGYTF

J: TRBJ2-5
V: TRBV12-3/TRBV12-4
CDR3: CASSLRGEVETQYF

J: TRBJ2-1
V: TRBV27
CDR3: CASSLTLAGLSYNEQFF

J: TRBJ2-2
V: TRBV7-9
CDR3: CASSPLGNSGRVAGELFF

J: TRBJ2-3
V: TRBV24-1
CDR3: CATSDLNVSVDSGEIPNTQYF

J: TRBJ2-1
V: TRBV13
CDR3: CASSSGTLGDEQFF

J: TRBJ2-3
V: TRBV10-3
CDR3: CATEGPLHYTQYF

J: TRBJ1-4
V: TRBV24-1
CDR3: CATSDQRGEKLFF

J: TRBJ1-5
V: TRBV27
CDR3: CASSPRTATPNQPQHF

J: TRBJ2-4
V: TRBV4-2
CDR3: CASSPSGRAKNIQYF

J: TRBJ1-2
V: TRBV11-3
CDR3: CASSSGQGYGYTF

J: TRBJ2-5
V: TRBV6-5
CDR3: CASTLAGGYRETQYF

J: TRBJ2-6
V: TRBV20-1
CDR3: CSARDQSSGANVLTF

J: TRBJ2-4
V: TRBV4-2
CDR3: CASSLPGLGAEQYF

J: TRBJ2-3
V: TRBV4-1
CDR3: CASSHLQASADTQYF

J: TRBJ2-3
V: TRBV7-9
CDR3: CASARRQGDTDTQYF

J: TRBJ2-3
V: TRBV7-9
CDR3: CASSFEGAGTDTQYF

J: TRBJ2-1
V: TRBV7-6
CDR3: CASSLREWYNEQFF

J: TRBJ2-1
V: TRBV20-1
CDR3: CSASPGQYNEQFF

J: TRBJ2-1
V: TRBV18
CDR3: CASSPPFNNEQFF

J: TRBJ2-5
V: TRBV6-6
CDR3: CASSFERNQETQYF

J: TRBJ2-1
V: TRBV7-8
CDR3: CASSVELEQFF

J: TRBJ2-3
V: TRBV29-1
CDR3: CSVEDGSTDTQYF

J: TRBJ2-3
V: TRBV5-1
CDR3: CASSYLPLNRTDTQYF

J: TRBJ1-1
V: TRBV6-2/TRBV6-3
CDR3: CASSYSAPRAFF

J: TRBJ2-7
V: TRBV20-1
CDR3: CSAQTSGRPYEQYF